This T cell receptor beta chain comes out of a study of regulatory T cells in long-lasting Graves disease (dated by TCRdb to about 2021). For the study in its entirety: Persistent Graves' disease was defined as persistently positive TSH receptor autoantibodies together with antithyroid drug treatment for over 5 years. Persistent Graves' disease patients were compared with newly diagnosed Graves' disease patients by peripheral blood TCR sequencing and RNA sequencing. The study was registered as a clinical trial and conducted in China. A total of roughly 33 samples were covered by TCR sequencing, comprising 13 persistent and 20 or so newly diagnosed Graves' disease patients. On average, persistent Graves' disease patients in the clinical cohort had been on antithyroid drugs for eight to twelve years. Findings and caveats that apply to the study as a whole: Sequencing and analysis were restricted to the TCR beta chain. More public clonotypes were shared among persistent patients (roughly 2,700) than among newly diagnosed patients (more than 950). Only peripheral blood was studied, because thyroid tissue, the primary lesion, was inaccessible. Preferential use of TRBV28, TRBJ1-2 and TRBJ2-5 was observed in persistent disease, whereas TRBV20-1 and TRBJ2-1 were favored in newly diagnosed disease. The small sample size was acknowledged by the authors as a limitation that may reduce accuracy. Lower TCR Shannon entropy and fewer highly expanded clones were observed in persistent Graves' disease patients than in newly diagnosed patients, which suggested clonal expansion.

Library prep was done by multiplex PCR. The data were produced on an Illumina HiSeq 4000. To build TCR beta libraries, CDR3 regions were amplified by Arm-PCR using iRepertoire HTBI primers. Gel purification was performed on PCR products prior to sequencing. In the paper's pipeline: A total of around 66 TRBV and more than twelve TRBJ segments were identified across samples and were used for gene usage analysis of CDR3 amino acid clonotypes. Filtered high-quality paired reads were merged into contigs using COPE and FqMerger. BLAST was used to align contigs to the IMGT TRBV, TRBD and TRBJ reference genes, and CDR3 was defined following IMGT. Clonotypes above 0.1% frequency were classified as highly expanded clones. Shannon entropy served as the measure of repertoire diversity, while the Gini coefficient captured V-J evenness. A clonotype was considered public if more than one individual shared it. TCRdb itself trimmed the public reads at Q25 with fastp, ran MiXCR and retained productive beta chains. Entries are consolidated by CDR3 protein sequence, retaining the most common genes and DNA. The V and J calls shown here were made by TCRdb, not taken from the authors' results. This sample holds approximately 400,000 distinct CDR3 sequences; around 20% were observed only once. The ten biggest clones cover 20% of the sample.

About this clonotype: It lacks a known antigen. No clone much larger than this one lies a single base away; base qualities are absent.

This specimen's time point label, per the study, means: persistent/refractory GD, antithyroid drugs over 5 years with positive TRAb. RNA was extracted from PBMCs in TRIzol for both TCR sequencing and RNA sequencing. The diagnosis of Graves' disease was made according to American Thyroid Association guidelines. Patients for the study were recruited at an endocrinology department in Xi'an, China. From each patient, around 9 milliliters of peripheral blood was collected into an EDTA anticoagulant tube. Ficoll Paque Plus density gradient separation was used to isolate PBMCs, and no further T cell sorting was done. An Agilent 2100 Bioanalyzer and agarose gel were used to check RNA quality, and a NanoDrop 2000 was used to measure RNA concentration. V sheds 4 bases and J sheds 7 bases, leaving 16 bases between their ends. The CDR3, from cysteine to phenylalanine, totals 14 residues. Just CDR3 DNA is preserved here, 42 bases in frame from base 1.

The receptor comes from a female donor with Graves disease. The sequenced sample was peripheral blood mononuclear cells (PBMCs), obtained when the disease was refractory, from a patient treated with antithyroid drugs. The chain couples TRBV12-3 or TRBV12-4 to TRBJ2-5; TRBD2 could be the D gene, as 7 bases match. The CDR3: CASSSGQPGGTQYF. The DNA sequence is as follows: TGTGCCAGCAGTTCGGGACAACCGGGGGGGACCCAGTACTTC.